A single T cell receptor beta chain is shown here with its context. The data derive from a study of blood T cell repertoires in COVID-19. Study context: Some COVID-19 samples were acute and others convalescent; all came from the United States, Italy and Spain.

Germline values: CDR1 SGHRS, CDR2 YFSETQ. The V segment lost 0 bases and the J segment 7 bases; nucleotides outside the gene matches: 4. This CDR3 spans 13 amino acids. Per the original data handling: Nucleated cell counts were estimated from reference gene primer amplification. This table comes from immunoSEQ multiplex PCR, and its TCRdb copy is limited to in-frame clones, with some not included. V, J and clone size were drawn from that table, and D and trimming were deduced from the DNA. Of 30,000 to 35,000 clones in the sample, 70% to 90% were seen once. This TCR was sampled from a woman aged 40 to 50 with active or convalescent COVID-19. Sequencing was carried out using peripheral blood. The gene calls are TRBV5-1 and TRBJ2-7, with 7 positions matching TRBD2. CDR3 sequence: CASSLVVGGEQYF. The CDR3 nucleotides are TGCGCCAGCAGCTTGGTCGTGGGAGGGGAGCAGTACTTC.